A single T cell receptor beta chain is shown here with its context. The antigen is undetermined. One junction end disagrees with the germline gene, perhaps due to a read error. Additional DNA sequences in this sample encode the identical CDR3. Using immunoSEQ multiplex PCR, the repertoire was profiled, and TCRdb retains in-frame clones only, with some absent. In the table there are 90,000 to 95,000 clones, approximately 96% of which are singletons. These data are taken from a study of siplizumab effects on memory and regulatory T cells. Study-level results: A major contribution to the alloresponse seemed to be made by naive T cells, which seemed more diverse than memory cells. Researchers did not confirm the suppressive function of proliferating Tregs from siplizumab cultures. A minor fraction of alloreactive clones, and no more, mapped to unstimulated subsets.

The CDR3 is made up of 12 amino acids. Germline V CDR1 and CDR2: SGHTA, FQGNSA. This sequence joins TRBV7-2 and TRBJ2-7; D uncertain. The receptor comes from a human donor in good health. The specimen was naive CD4+ T cells sorted from blood. Here the CDR3 DNA reads TGTGCCAGCAGCTTATCGTCCTATGAGCAGTACTTC. Protein product: CASSLSSYEQYF.